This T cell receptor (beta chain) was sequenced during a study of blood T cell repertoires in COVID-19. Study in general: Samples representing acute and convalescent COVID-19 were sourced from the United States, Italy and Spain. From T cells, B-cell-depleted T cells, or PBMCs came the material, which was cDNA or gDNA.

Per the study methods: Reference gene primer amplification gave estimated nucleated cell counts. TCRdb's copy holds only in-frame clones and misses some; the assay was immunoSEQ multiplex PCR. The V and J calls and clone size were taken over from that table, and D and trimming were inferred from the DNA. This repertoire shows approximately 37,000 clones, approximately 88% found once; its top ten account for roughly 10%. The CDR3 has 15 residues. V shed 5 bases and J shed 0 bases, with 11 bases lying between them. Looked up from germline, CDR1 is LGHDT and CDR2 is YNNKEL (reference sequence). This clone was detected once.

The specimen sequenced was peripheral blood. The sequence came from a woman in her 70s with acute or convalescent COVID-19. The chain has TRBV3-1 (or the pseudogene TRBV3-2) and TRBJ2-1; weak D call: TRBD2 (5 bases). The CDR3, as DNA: TGTGCCAGCAGCACCCAGACTAACTCCTACAATGAGCAGTTCTTC. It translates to CASSTQTNSYNEQFF.